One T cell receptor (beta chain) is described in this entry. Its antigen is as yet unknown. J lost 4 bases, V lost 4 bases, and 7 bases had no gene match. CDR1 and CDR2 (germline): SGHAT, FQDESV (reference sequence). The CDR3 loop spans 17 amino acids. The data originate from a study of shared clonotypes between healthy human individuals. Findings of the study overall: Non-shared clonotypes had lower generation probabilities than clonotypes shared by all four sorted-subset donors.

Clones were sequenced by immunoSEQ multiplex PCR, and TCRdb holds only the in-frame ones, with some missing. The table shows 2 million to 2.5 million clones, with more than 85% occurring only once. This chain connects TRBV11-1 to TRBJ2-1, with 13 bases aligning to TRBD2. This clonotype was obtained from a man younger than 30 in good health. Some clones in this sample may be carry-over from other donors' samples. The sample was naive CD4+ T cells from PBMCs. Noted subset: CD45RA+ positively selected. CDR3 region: CASSSWTSGSLYNEQFF. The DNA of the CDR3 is TGTGCCAGCAGCTCTTGGACTAGCGGGAGCCTATACAATGAGCAGTTCTTC.